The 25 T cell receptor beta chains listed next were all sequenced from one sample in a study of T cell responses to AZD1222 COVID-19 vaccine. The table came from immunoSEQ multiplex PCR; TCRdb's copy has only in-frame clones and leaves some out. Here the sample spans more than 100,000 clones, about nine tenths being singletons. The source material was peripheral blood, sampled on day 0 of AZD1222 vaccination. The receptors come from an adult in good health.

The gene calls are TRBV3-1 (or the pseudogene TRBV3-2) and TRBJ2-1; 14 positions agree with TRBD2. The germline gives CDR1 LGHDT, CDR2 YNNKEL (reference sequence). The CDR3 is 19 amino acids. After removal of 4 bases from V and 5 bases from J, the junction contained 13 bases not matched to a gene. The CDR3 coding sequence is TGTGCCAGCAGCCCCAGGACTAGCGGGGGGTATGTTAAAAACAATGAGCAGTTCTTC. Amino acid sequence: CASSPRTSGGYVKNNEQFF.

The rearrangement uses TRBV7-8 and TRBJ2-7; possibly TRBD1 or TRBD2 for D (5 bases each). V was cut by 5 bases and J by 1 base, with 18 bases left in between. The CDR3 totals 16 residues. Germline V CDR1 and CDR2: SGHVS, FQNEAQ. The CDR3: CASSRVLGPRSYEQYF. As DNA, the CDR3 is TGTGCCAGCAGCCGAGTCCTGGGACCCCGATCCTACGAGCAGTACTTC.

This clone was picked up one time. This chain's CDR3 is CASRGGTPNTEAFF. In nucleotides, the CDR3 is TGTGCCAGCAGGGGGGGGACACCGAACACTGAAGCTTTCTTT. The rearrangement uses TRBV6-5 and TRBJ1-1; tentatively, D is TRBD1 (6 bases). V dropped 6 bases and J dropped 1 base, with 12 bases sitting between them. Germline CDR1 is MNHEY and CDR2 is SVGAGI. CDR3 length equals 14 residues.

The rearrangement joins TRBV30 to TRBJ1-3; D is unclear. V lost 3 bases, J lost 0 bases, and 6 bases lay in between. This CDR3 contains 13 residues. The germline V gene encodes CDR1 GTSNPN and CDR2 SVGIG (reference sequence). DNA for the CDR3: TGTGCCTGGAGGGACGGCTCTGGAAACACCATATATTTT. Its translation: CAWRDGSGNTIYF.

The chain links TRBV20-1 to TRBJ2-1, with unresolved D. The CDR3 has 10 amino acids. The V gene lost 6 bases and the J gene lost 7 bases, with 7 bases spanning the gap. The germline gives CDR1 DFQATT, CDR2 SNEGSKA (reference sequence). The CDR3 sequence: CSALPNEQFF. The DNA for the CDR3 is TGCAGTGCCCTGCCGAATGAGCAGTTCTTC.

CDR3 protein: CASSPRAHRGEQYF. The CDR3 nucleotides read TGTGCCAGCTCACCTCGAGCCCACAGGGGCGAGCAGTACTTC. The rearrangement links TRBV18 to TRBJ2-7; 7 bases line up with TRBD1. Germline CDR1 KGHSH, CDR2 LQKENI. The CDR3 is made up of 14 amino acids. Losses at the gene ends were 3 bases for V and 6 bases for J; bases not matched to a gene: 8.

The CDR3 sequence is CASSREKSPGNTIYF. Written as DNA, the CDR3 is TGTGCCAGCTCACGGGAGAAATCCCCTGGAAACACCATATATTTT. V and J are TRBV18 and TRBJ1-3; D call uncertain. The CDR3 has 15 amino acids. Germline CDR1 reads KGHSH; CDR2 reads LQKENI. V lost 4 bases and J 2 bases, leaving 12 bases between the germline ends. The full variable domain, in which reference TRBV18 and TRBJ1-3 provide the parts outside the CDR3, is NAGVMQNPRHLVRRRGQEARLRCSPMKGHSHVYWYRQLPEEGLKFMVYLQKENIIDESGMPKERFSAEFPKEGPSILRIQQVVRGDSAAYFCASSREKSPGNTIYFGEGSWLTVV.

The CDR3 loop reads CASSLVPGGANEQFF. CDR3 bases: TGCGCCAGCAGCTTGGTTCCGGGGGGTGCCAATGAGCAGTTCTTC. The J gene is TRBJ2-1, the V gene TRBV5-1, with 7 nucleotides matching TRBD2. Germline V lookup: CDR1 SGHRS, CDR2 YFSETQ. V shed 0 bases, J shed 6 bases, and the junction held 6 bases outside the gene matches. This CDR3 has 15 residues.

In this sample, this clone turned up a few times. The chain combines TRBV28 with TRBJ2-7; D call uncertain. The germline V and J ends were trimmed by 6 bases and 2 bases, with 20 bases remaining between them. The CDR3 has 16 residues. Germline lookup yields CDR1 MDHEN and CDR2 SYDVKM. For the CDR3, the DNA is TGTGCCAGCAGCCACCCTCCCGAGCAGGTAACCTACGAGCAGTACTTC. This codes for CASSHPPEQVTYEQYF. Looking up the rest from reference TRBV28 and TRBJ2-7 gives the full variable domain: DVKVTQSSRYLVKRTGEKVFLECVQDMDHENMFWYRQDPGLGLRLIYFSYDVKMKEKGDIPEGYSVSREKKERFSLILESASTNQTSMYLCASSHPPEQVTYEQYFGPGTRLTVT.

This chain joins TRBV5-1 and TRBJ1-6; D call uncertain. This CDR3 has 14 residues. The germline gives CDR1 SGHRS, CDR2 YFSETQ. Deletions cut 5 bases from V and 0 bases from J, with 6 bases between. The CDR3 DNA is TGCGCCAGCAGGCAGAGCTCCTATAATTCACCCCTCCACTTT. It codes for CASRQSSYNSPLHF.

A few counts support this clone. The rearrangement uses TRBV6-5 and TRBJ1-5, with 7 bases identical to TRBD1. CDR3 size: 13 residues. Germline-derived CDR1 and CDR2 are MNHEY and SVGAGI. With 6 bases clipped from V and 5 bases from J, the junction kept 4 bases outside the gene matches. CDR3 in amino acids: CASSSTGHQPQHF. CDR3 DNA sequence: TGTGCCAGCAGCTCGACAGGGCATCAGCCCCAGCATTTT.

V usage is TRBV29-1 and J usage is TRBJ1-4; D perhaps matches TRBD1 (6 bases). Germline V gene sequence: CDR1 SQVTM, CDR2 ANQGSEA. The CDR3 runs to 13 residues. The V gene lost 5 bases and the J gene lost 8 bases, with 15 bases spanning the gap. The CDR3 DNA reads TGCAGCGTTACGTCCACCAGGGGCGAAAAACTGTTTTTT. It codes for CSVTSTRGEKLFF. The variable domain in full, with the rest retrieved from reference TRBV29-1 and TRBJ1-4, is SAVISQKPSRDICQRGTSLTIQCQVDSQVTMMFWYRQQPGQSLTLIATANQGSEATYESGFVIDKFPISRPNLTFSTLTVSNMSPEDSSIYLCSVTSTRGEKLFFGSGTQLSVL.

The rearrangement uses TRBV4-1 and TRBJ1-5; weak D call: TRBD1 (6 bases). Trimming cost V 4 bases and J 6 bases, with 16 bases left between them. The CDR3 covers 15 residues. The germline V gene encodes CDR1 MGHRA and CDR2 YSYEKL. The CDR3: CASSPTRGAGQPQHF. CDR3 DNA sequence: TGCGCCAGCAGCCCGACCCGGGGGGCGGGTCAGCCCCAGCATTTT.

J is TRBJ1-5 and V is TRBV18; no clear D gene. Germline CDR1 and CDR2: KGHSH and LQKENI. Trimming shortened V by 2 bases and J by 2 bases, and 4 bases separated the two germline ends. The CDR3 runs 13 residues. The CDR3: CASSPAGNQPQHF. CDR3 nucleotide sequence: TGTGCCAGCTCACCAGCCGGCAATCAGCCCCAGCATTTT.

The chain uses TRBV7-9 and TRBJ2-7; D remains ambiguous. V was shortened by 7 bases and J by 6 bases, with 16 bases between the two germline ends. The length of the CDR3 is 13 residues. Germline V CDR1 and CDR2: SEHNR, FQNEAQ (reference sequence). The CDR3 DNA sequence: TGTGCCAGCAAGAGTCCGGCCCGTAGCGAGCAGTACTTC. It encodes CASKSPARSEQYF.

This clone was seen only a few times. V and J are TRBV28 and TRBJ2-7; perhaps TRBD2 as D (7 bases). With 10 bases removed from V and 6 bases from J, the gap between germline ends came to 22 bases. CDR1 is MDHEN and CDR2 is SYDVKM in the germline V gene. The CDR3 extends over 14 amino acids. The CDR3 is CATLGGPSPSEQYF. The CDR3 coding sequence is TGTGCCACCCTGGGGGGGCCTAGCCCCTCCGAGCAGTACTTC.

Written as DNA, the CDR3 is TGTGCCAGCAGCCCCACCTTAAATTTGTTCGGAATGCAGTTCTTC. It codes for CASSPTLNLFGMQFF. The genes are TRBV3-1 (or the pseudogene TRBV3-2) and TRBJ2-1; no reliable D call. This CDR3 comprises 15 residues. V was pared by 4 bases and J by 12 bases, with 22 bases between. The germline gives CDR1 LGHDT, CDR2 YNNKEL (reference sequence).

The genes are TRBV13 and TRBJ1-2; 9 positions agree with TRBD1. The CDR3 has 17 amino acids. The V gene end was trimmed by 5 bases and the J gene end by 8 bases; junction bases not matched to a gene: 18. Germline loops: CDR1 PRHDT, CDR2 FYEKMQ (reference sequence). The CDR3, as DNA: TGTGCCAGCAGCCGCCGGGACAGGGAGGTCGCACTTGGAGGCTACACCTTC. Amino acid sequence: CASSRRDREVALGGYTF.

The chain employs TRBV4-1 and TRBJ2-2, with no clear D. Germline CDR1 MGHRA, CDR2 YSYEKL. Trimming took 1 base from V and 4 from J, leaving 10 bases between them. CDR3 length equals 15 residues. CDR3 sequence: CASSQVSQFTGELFF. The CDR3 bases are TGCGCCAGCAGCCAAGTATCCCAGTTCACCGGGGAGCTGTTTTTT.

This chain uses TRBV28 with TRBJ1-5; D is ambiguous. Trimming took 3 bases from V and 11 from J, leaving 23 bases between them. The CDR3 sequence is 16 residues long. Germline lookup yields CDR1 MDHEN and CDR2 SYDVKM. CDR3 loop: CASSLEAANSYRSQHF. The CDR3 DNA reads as TGTGCCAGCAGTTTGGAGGCGGCGAACAGCTATCGATCCCAGCATTTT.

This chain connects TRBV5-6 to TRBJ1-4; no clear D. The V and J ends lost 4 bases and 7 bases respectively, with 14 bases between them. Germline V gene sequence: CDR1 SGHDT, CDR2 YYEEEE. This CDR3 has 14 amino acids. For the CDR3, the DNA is TGTGCCAGCAGCCCTCGCGGGTTTGGTGAAAAACTGTTTTTT. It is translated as CASSPRGFGEKLFF.

The DNA for the CDR3 is TGCGCCAGCAGCTCCTCCGATCGGGGGGGGTATGGCTACACCTTC. It yields the protein CASSSSDRGGYGYTF. The chain joins TRBV4-3 to TRBJ1-2; TRBD1 is a possible D gene (5 bases). Trimming shortened V by 5 bases and J by 5 bases, and 18 bases separated the two germline ends. Germline V CDR1 and CDR2: LGHNA, YSLEER. The CDR3 has 15 residues.

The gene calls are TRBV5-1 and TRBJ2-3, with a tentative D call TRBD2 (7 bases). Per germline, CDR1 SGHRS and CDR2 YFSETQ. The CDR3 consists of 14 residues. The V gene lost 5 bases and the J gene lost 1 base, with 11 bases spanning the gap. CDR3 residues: CASSTGRGTDTQYF. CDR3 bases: TGCGCCAGCAGTACAGGGAGGGGCACAGATACGCAGTATTTT.

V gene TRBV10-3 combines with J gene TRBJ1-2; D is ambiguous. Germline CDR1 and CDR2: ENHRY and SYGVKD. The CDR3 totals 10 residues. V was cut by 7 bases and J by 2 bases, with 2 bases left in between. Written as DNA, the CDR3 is TGTGCCATCAAGAACTATGGCTACACCTTC. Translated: CAIKNYGYTF.

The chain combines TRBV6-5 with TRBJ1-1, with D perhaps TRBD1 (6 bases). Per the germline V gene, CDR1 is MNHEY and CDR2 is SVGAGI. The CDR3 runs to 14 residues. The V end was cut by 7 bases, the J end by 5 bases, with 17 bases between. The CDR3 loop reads CASTREGRGTEAFF. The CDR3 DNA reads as TGTGCCAGCACCCGCGAAGGTAGGGGGACTGAAGCTTTCTTT.